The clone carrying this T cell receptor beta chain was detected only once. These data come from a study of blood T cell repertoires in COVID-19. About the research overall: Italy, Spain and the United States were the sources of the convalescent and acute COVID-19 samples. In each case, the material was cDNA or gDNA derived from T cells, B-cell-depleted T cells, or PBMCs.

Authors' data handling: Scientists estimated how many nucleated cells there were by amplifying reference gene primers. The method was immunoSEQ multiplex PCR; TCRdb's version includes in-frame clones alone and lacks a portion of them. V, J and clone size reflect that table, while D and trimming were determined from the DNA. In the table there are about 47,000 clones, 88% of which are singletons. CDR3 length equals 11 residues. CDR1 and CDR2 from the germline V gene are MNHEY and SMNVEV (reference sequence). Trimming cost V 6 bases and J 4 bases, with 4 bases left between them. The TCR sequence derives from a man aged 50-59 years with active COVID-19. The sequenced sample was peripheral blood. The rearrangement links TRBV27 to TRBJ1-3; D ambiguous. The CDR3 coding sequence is TGTGCCAGCAGGTCGGGAAACACCATATATTTT. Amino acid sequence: CASRSGNTIYF.